The rows below give T cell receptor beta chains drawn from one sample of a study of T cells after posttransplantation cyclophosphamide. Assay: immunoSEQ multiplex PCR; the TCRdb copy retains only in-frame clones and omits some. The table shows about 16,000 clones, with almost 95% occurring only once. This specimen was CD4+ T cells sorted from blood, taken after allogeneic stem cell transplant with posttransplant cyclophosphamide. The receptors stem from a male patient in his sixties or seventies who received an allogeneic stem cell transplant from a related donor and was CMV-positive. Part of the T cells may come from the graft donor. The CDR3 runs from the conserved cysteine through the conserved F or W. D genes are given only for firm matches. Not all rows give a size; the values are once, few, many and, for expanded clones, a class.

V,length,J,D,size,DNA,CDR3
TRBV7-2,16,TRBJ2-7,TRBD1,-,TGTGCCAGCAGCTCCGAGCCGGGACAGGGAACCTACGAGCAGTACTTC,CASSSEPGQGTYEQYF
TRBV4-1,17,TRBJ1-3,-,-,TGCGCCAGCGGCGTTCAAATCGGGGGGCTGTCTGGAAACACCATATATTTT,CASGVQIGGLSGNTIYF
TRBV9,14,TRBJ1-4,TRBD1,-,TGTGCCAGCACCGGGACAGCAACTAATGAAAAACTGTTTTTT,CASTGTATNEKLFF
TRBV28,15,TRBJ1-2,-,-,TGTGCCAGCAGCCCCCTTACGGACAGCTACTATGGCTACACCTTC,CASSPLTDSYYGYTF
TRBV6-6,16,TRBJ1-6,TRBD1,-,TGTGCCAGCAGCCGACCCTCCGGGACAGCCGTTTCACCCCTCCACTTT,CASSRPSGTAVSPLHF
TRBV5-5,15,TRBJ1-1,TRBD1,-,TGTGCCAGCAGCTCGACAGGGGGTTTGAACACTGAAGCTTTCTTT,CASSSTGGLNTEAFF
TRBV7-9,14,TRBJ2-7,TRBD1,-,TGTGCCAGCAGCTGGGGACAGGGTGCCTACGAGCAGTACTTC,CASSWGQGAYEQYF
TRBV7-9,15,TRBJ2-5,-,-,TGTGCCAGCAGCTTGCTACAGGGAGCGGGGGAGACCCAGTACTTC,CASSLLQGAGETQYF
TRBV5-1,17,TRBJ2-7,-,-,TGCGCCAGCAGCTACGTCGCGGGACTAGCAGGGGGCGAAGAGCAGTACTTC,CASSYVAGLAGGEEQYF
TRBV2,16,TRBJ1-2,-,-,TGTGCCAGCAGTGATCGCGCGGGGGGGCTAAACTATGGCTACACCTTC,CASSDRAGGLNYGYTF
TRBV5-1,15,TRBJ2-6,-,once,TGCGCCAGCAGCTTGGGAGGGTCTGGGGCCAACGTCCTGACTTTC,CASSLGGSGANVLTF
TRBV7-8,13,TRBJ1-1,-,-,TGTGCCAGCAGCTTCGAGGGTAGTACTGAAGCTTTCTTT,CASSFEGSTEAFF
TRBV28,15,TRBJ2-1,-,-,TGTGCCAGCAGTCCCTGGACAGCTTCCTACAATGAGCAGTTCTTC,CASSPWTASYNEQFF
TRBV7-2,13,TRBJ1-1,-,-,TGTGCCAGCAGCTTAGGGGGGGACGGTGAAGCTTTCTTT,CASSLGGDGEAFF
TRBV7-2,13,TRBJ1-1,TRBD1,-,TGTGCCAGCAGCTTCGGGACAGAAAATGAAGCTTTCTTT,CASSFGTENEAFF
TRBV7-7,16,TRBJ2-2,TRBD2,-,TGTGCCAGCAGCCCAACGTGGGGGGGTAACACCGGGGAGCTGTTTTTT,CASSPTWGGNTGELFF
TRBV6-5,15,TRBJ2-3,-,-,TGTGCCAGCAGCAACGACTTATCTAGCACAGATACGCAGTATTTT,CASSNDLSSTDTQYF
TRBV2,14,TRBJ1-3,-,few,TGTGCCAGCTCAGTTTTGTTAAAGGGAGACACCATATATTTT,CASSVLLKGDTIYF
TRBV5-1,19,TRBJ1-4,-,-,TGCGCCAGCAGCCGAGGGGGATGGGCCATGGGCTCAACTAATGAAAAACTGTTTTTT,CASSRGGWAMGSTNEKLFF
TRBV5-4,15,TRBJ2-2,-,-,TGTGCCAGCAGCTTGCCTAATGAGGCTAGCGGGGAGCTGTTTTTT,CASSLPNEASGELFF
TRBV15,14,TRBJ2-5,TRBD1,-,TGTGCCACCAGCAGAGACAGGGGGCAAGAGACCCAGTACTTC,CATSRDRGQETQYF
TRBV6-5,15,TRBJ2-3,TRBD2,-,TGTGCCAGCAGTCGATCTAGCGGGGGTAGCAATACGCAGTATTTT,CASSRSSGGSNTQYF
TRBV5-1,19,TRBJ2-2,TRBD2,-,TGCGCCAGCAGCGCGCCCGGGACTAGCGGGGGGGCCGACACCGGGGAGCTGTTTTTT,CASSAPGTSGGADTGELFF
TRBV21-1,14,TRBJ2-7,-,-,TGTGCCAGCAGCAAAGAGAGCGGGGGCTACGAGCAGTACTTC,CASSKESGGYEQYF
TRBV2,15,TRBJ1-5,-,-,TGTGCCAGCAGTATGGACGGACATAGCAATCAGCCCCAGCATTTT,CASSMDGHSNQPQHF
TRBV7-9,13,TRBJ1-2,TRBD1,-,TGTGCCAGCAGCATCGGGACAGTCTATGGCTACACCTTC,CASSIGTVYGYTF
TRBV28,12,TRBJ1-2,-,-,TGTGCCAGCAACGAGGGAAACGATGGCTACACCTTC,CASNEGNDGYTF
TRBV9,15,TRBJ2-5,TRBD2,few,TGTGCCAGCAGCGTAGTTAGCGGGGAGGGGGAGACCCAGTACTTC,CASSVVSGEGETQYF
TRBV30,13,TRBJ2-5,-,-,TGTGCCTCGCGGCGGCCGGGCCAAGAGACCCAGTACTTC,CASRRPGQETQYF
TRBV7-8,14,TRBJ2-7,TRBD1,-,TGTGCCAGCAGCTTAGATGGACAGGGGAACGAGCAGTACTTC,CASSLDGQGNEQYF
TRBV2,12,TRBJ2-7,-,once,TGTGCCAGCAGTATTCTAGGGGATCGAAAGTACTTC,CASSILGDRKYF
TRBV28,15,TRBJ1-5,TRBD1,-,TGTGCCAGCCGCCCCGGATCAGGGGGAAATCAGCCCCAGCATTTT,CASRPGSGGNQPQHF
TRBV19,13,TRBJ2-2,-,-,TGTGCCAGTAATGTCCAGGGTCGCGGGGAGCTGTTTTTT,CASNVQGRGELFF
TRBV9,18,TRBJ2-3,TRBD2,-,TGTGCCAGCAGCGTCGAACCGGGACTAGCGGGGGGCACAGATACGCAGTATTTT,CASSVEPGLAGGTDTQYF
TRBV21-1,14,TRBJ1-1,-,-,TGTGCCAGCAACCCAGGGGGCCAGGGGACTGAAGCTTTCTTT,CASNPGGQGTEAFF
TRBV6-1,16,TRBJ2-7,-,-,TGTGCCAGCAGTGAAGCGCGATTAGCGACCTCCTACGAGCAGTACTTC,CASSEARLATSYEQYF
TRBV19,14,TRBJ2-1,TRBD1,-,TGTGCCAGTAACGGACAGGGGTCCTACAATGAGCAGTTCTTC,CASNGQGSYNEQFF
TRBV7-2,16,TRBJ2-2,TRBD2,once,TGTGCCAGCAGCTTACGTAGCGGGGGGGCGACCGGGGAGCTGTTTTTT,CASSLRSGGATGELFF